This T cell receptor (beta chain) was sequenced in a study of blood T cell repertoires in COVID-19. About the research overall: In each case, the material was cDNA or gDNA derived from T cells, B-cell-depleted T cells, or PBMCs.

Ages ranged from about 18 to 100 years, with residence in approximately 23 US areas. The CDR3 is 15 amino acids. CDR1 SGHNT and CDR2 YENEEA come from the germline V gene. The V and J ends lost 1 base and 5 bases respectively, with 11 bases between them. Authors' analysis steps: Amplification of reference gene primers provided the estimated nucleated cell counts. TCRdb keeps only in-frame clones here, not all; method: immunoSEQ multiplex PCR. V, J and clone size were drawn from that table, and D and trimming were deduced from the DNA. The sample holds about 240,000 clones, approximately 86% seen once. The TCR originated in a woman in her twenties or thirties with acute COVID-19. The genes are TRBV11-3 and TRBJ2-2; a possible D gene is TRBD2 (7 bases). The sample was PBMCs or T cells enriched from blood (not recorded which). This CDR3 is CASSLAGGGTGELFF. DNA of the CDR3: TGTGCCAGCAGCTTAGCGGGGGGCGGGACCGGGGAGCTGTTTTTT.